This entry concerns a single T cell receptor (beta chain). The entry originates in a study of blood T cell repertoires in COVID-19. The CDR3 is 12 amino acids. CDR1 is SGHRS and CDR2 is YFSETQ in the germline V gene. V was shortened by 4 bases and J by 4 bases, with 8 bases between the two germline ends. Only in-frame clones appear in the TCRdb table, and some are missing; sequencing was by immunoSEQ multiplex PCR. The sample shows around 140,000 clones, 85% to 90% of them seen only once. The chain couples TRBV5-1 to TRBJ1-2; D not resolved. The sequenced sample consisted of peripheral blood. The sequence was collected from a middle-aged man who had recovered from COVID-19. CDR3 DNA: TGCGCCAGCAGCGCGGATTCCTATGGCTACACCTTC. As protein: CASSADSYGYTF. The variable domain in full, with the rest retrieved from reference TRBV5-1 and TRBJ1-2, is KAGVTQTPRYLIKTRGQQVTLSCSPISGHRSVSWYQQTPGQGLQFLFEYFSETQRNKGNFPGRFSGRQFSNSRSEMNVSTLELGDSALYLCASSADSYGYTFGSGTRLTVV.